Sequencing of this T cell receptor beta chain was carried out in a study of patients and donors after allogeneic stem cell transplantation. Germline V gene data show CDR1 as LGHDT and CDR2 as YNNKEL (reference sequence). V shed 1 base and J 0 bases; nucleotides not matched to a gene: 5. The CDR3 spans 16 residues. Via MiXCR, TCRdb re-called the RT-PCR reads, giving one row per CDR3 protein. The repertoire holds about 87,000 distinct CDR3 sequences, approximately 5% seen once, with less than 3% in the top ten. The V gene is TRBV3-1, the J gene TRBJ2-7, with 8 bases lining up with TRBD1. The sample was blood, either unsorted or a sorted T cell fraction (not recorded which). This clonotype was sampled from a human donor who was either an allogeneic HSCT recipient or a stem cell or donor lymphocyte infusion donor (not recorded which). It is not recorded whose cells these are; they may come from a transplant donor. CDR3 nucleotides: TGTGCCAGCAGCCAAGCACAGGGGGTAGGCTCCTACGAGCAGTACTTC. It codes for CASSQAQGVGSYEQYF.